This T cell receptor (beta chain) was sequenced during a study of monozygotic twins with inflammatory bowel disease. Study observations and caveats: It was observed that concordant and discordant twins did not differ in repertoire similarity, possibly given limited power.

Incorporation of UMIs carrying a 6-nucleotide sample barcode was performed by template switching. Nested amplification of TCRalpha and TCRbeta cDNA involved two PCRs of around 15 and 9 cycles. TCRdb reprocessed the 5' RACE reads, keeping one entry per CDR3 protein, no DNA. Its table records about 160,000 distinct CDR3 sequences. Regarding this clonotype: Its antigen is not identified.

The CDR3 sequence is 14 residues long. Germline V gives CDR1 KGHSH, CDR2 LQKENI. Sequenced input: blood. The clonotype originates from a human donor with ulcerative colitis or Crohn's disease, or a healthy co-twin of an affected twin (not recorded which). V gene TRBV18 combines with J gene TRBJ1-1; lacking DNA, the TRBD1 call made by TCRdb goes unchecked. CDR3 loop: CASSPAGMNTEAFF.